Sequencing of this T cell receptor beta chain was carried out in a study of cytomegalovirus exposure and HLA in healthy donors. Study findings and constraints: TCR beta chain V- and J-gene trimming was linked, in a later analysis, to a missense variant in DCLRE1C.

A multiplex PCR was run with 60 Vbeta primers and 13 Jbeta primers. Some clones are missing from TCRdb's copy, which holds only in-frame ones; the method was immunoSEQ multiplex PCR. The sample table includes 100,000 to 150,000 clones. Trimming took 4 bases from V and 5 from J; bases not matched to a gene: 1. Germline CDR1 KGHSH, CDR2 LQKENI. The CDR3 extends over 12 amino acids. As to this clone: Its matching antigen is unknown.

The V call is TRBV18, the J call TRBJ2-7; 8 positions agree with TRBD1. This TCR was recovered from a woman aged 40 to 50 in good health and CMV-seronegative. The sample was PBMCs. The CDR3 here is CASSRDRNEQYV. The CDR3, as DNA: TGTGCCAGCTCACGGGACAGGAACGAGCAGTACGTC.